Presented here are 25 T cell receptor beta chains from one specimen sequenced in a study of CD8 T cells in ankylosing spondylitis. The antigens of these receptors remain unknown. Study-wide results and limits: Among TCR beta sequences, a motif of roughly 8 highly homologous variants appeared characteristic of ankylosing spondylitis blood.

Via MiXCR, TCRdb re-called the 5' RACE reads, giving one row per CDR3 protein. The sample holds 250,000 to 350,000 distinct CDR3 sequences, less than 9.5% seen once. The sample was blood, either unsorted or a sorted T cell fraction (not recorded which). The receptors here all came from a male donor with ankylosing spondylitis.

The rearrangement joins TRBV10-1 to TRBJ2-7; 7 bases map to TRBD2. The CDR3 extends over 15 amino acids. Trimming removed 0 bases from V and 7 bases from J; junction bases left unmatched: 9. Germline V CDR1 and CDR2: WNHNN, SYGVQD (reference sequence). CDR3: CASSESSSGAGEQYF. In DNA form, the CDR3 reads TGCGCCAGCAGTGAGTCCTCCAGCGGGGCGGGGGAGCAGTACTTC.

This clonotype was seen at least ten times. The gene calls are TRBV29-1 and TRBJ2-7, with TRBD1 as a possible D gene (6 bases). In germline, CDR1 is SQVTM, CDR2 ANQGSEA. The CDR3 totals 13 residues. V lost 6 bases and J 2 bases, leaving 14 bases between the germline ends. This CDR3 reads CSVLGAGAYEQYF. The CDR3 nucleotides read TGCAGCGTACTCGGGGCAGGGGCCTACGAGCAGTACTTC.

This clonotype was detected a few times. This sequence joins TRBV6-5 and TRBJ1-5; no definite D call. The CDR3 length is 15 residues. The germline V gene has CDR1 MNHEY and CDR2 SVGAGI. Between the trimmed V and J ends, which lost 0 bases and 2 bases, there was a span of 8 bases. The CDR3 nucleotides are TGTGCCAGCAGTTACTCGAGGGTCGGCAATCAGCCCCAGCATTTT. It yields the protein CASSYSRVGNQPQHF.

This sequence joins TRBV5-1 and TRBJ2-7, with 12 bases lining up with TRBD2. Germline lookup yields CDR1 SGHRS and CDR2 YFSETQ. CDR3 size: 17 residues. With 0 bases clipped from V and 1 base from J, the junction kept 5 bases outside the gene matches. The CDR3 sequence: CASSLVLAGGWSYEQYF. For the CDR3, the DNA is TGCGCCAGCAGCTTGGTACTAGCGGGAGGTTGGTCCTACGAGCAGTACTTC.

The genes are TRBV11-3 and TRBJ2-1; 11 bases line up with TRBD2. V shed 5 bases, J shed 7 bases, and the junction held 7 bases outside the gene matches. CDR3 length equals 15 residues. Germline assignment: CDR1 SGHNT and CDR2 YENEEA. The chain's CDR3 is CASSRGLAETNEQFF. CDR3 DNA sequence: TGTGCCAGCAGCAGGGGACTAGCGGAGACTAATGAGCAGTTCTTC.

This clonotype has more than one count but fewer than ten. The CDR3 sequence is CASSLGRVREQYF. DNA of the CDR3: TGTGCCAGCAGCTTGGGCAGGGTTCGCGAGCAGTACTTC. This rearrangement joins TRBV11-2 to TRBJ2-7; perhaps TRBD1 as D (5 bases). The V gene's germline CDR1 is SGHAT and CDR2 FQNNGV. The CDR3 covers 13 residues. V lost 3 bases to trimming and J lost 6 bases, with 12 bases between them.

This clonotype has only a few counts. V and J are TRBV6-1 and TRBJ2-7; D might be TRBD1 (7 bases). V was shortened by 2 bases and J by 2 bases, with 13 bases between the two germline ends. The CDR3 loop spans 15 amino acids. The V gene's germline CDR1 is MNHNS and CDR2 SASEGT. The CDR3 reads CASSEQAGGTYEQYF. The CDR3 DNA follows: TGTGCCAGCAGTGAACAGGCAGGGGGGACCTACGAGCAGTACTTC.

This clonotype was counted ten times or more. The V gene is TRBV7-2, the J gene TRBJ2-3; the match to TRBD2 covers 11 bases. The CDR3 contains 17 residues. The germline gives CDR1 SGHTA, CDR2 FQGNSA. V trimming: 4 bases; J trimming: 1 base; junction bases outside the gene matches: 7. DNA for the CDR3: TGTGCCAGCAGCTCCCCTAGCGGGAGGCTCGGCACAGATACGCAGTATTTT. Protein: CASSSPSGRLGTDTQYF.

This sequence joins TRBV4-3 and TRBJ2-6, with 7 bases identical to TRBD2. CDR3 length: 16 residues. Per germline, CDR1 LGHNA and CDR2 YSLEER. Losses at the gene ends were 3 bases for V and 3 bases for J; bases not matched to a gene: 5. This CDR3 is CASSHLGGFGANVLTF. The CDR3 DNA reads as TGCGCCAGCAGCCATCTGGGAGGGTTTGGGGCCAACGTCCTGACTTTC.

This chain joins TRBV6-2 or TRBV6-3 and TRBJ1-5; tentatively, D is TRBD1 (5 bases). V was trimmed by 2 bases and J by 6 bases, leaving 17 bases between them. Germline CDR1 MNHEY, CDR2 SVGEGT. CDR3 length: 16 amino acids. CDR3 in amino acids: CASSYSAAGRVQPQHF. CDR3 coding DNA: TGTGCCAGCAGTTACAGTGCGGCGGGGCGCGTTCAGCCCCAGCATTTT.

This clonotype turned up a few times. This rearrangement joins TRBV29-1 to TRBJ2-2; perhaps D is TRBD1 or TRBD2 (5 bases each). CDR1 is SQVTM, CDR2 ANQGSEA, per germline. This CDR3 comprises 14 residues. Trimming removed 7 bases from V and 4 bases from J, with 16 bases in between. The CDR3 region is CSATRGVGTGELFF. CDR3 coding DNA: TGCAGCGCGACCCGAGGGGTGGGCACCGGGGAGCTGTTTTTT.

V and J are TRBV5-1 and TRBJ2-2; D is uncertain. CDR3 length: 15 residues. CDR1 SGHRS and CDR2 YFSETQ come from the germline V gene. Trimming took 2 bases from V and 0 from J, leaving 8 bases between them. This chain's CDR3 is CASSFDGSNTGELFF. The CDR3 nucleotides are TGCGCCAGCAGCTTCGACGGGTCGAACACCGGGGAGCTGTTTTTT.

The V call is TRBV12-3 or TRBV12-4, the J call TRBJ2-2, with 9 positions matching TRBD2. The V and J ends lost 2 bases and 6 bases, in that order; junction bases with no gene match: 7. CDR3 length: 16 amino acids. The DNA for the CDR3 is TGTGCCAGCAGTTTACGCGGCGGGAGGGCCCCCGGGGAGCTGTTTTTT. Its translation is CASSLRGGRAPGELFF.

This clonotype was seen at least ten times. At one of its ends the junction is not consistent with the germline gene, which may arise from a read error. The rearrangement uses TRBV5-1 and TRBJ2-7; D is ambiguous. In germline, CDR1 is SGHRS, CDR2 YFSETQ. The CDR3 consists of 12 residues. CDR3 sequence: CASSLDLYEQYF. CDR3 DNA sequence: TGTGCCAGCAGCTTGGACCTCTACGAGCAGTACTTC.

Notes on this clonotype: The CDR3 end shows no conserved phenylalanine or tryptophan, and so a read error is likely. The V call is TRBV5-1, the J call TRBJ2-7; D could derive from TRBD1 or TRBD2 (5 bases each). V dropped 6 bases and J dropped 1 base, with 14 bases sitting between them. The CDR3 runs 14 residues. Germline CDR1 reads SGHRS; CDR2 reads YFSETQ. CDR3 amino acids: CASTPGRLSYEQYL. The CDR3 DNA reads TGCGCCAGCACTCCGGGACGATTATCCTACGAGCAGTACTTA.

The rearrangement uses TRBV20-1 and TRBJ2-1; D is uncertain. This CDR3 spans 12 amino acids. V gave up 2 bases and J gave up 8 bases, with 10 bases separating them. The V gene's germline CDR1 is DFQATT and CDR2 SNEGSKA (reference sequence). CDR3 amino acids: CSARPAGHEQFF. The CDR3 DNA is TGCAGTGCTAGACCCGCAGGTCATGAGCAGTTCTTC.

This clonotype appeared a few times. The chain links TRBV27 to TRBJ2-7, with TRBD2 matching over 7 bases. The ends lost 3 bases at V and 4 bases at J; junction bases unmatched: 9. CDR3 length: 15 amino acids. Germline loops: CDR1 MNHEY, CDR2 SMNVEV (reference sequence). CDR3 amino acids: CASSFGAGQFYEQYF. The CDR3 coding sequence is TGTGCCAGCAGTTTTGGAGCGGGGCAGTTTTACGAGCAGTACTTC.

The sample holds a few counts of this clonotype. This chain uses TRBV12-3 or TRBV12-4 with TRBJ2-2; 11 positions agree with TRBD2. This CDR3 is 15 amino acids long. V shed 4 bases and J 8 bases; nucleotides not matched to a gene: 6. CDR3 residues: CASSSGLAGPGELFF. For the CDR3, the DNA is TGTGCCAGCAGTTCCGGACTAGCGGGTCCTGGGGAGCTGTTTTTT.

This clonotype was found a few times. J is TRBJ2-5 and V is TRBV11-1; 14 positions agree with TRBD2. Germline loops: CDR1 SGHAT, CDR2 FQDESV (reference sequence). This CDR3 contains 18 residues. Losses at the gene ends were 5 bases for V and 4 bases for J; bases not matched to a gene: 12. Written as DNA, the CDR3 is TGTGCCAGCAGCCGCCTGGGACTAGCGGGAGTATGGGGAGAGACCCAGTACTTC. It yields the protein CASSRLGLAGVWGETQYF.

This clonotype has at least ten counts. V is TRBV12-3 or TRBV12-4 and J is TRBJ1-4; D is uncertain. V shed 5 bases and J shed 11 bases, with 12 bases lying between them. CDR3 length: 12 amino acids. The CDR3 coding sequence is TGTGCCAGCAGTCCCGGGGAGGAGAAACTGTTTTTT. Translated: CASSPGEEKLFF.

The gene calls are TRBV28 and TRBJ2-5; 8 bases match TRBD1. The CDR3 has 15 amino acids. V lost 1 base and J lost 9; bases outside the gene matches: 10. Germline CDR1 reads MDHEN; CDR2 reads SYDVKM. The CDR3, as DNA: TGTGCCAGCAGTTTATCGGCAGGGGGCTTTGGGGCCCAGTACTTC. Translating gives CASSLSAGGFGAQYF.

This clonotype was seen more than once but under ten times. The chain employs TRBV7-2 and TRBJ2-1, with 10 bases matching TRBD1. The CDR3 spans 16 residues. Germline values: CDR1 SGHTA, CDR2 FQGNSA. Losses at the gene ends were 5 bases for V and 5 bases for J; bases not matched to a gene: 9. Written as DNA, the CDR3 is TGTGCCAGCAGCCTGGTGGGGACAGGGGTCCACAATGAGCAGTTCTTC. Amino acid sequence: CASSLVGTGVHNEQFF.

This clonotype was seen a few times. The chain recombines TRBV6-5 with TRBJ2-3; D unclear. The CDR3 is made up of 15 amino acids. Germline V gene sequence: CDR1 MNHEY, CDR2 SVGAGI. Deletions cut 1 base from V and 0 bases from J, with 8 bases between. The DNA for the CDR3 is TGTGCCAGCAGTTACTTCGGGCCTAGCACAGATACGCAGTATTTT. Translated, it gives CASSYFGPSTDTQYF.

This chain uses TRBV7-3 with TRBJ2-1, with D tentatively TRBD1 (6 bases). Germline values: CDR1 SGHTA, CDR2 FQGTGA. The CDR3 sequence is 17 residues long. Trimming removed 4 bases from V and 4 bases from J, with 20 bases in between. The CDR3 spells CASSSQGFGGLYNEQFF. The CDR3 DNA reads TGTGCCAGCAGCTCGCAGGGGTTTGGCGGATTGTACAATGAGCAGTTCTTC. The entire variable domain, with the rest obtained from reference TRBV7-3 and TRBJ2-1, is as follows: GAGVSQTPSNKVTEKGKYVELRCDPISGHTALYWYRQSLGQGPEFLIYFQGTGAADDSGLPNDRFFAVRPEGSVSTLKIQRTERGDSAVYLCASSSQGFGGLYNEQFFGPGTRLTVL.

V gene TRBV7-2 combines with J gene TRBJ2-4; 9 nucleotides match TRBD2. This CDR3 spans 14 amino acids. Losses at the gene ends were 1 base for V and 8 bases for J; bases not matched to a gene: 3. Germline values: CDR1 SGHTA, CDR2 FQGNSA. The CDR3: CASSLVAGVDIQYF. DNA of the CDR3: TGTGCCAGCAGCTTAGTAGCGGGAGTGGACATTCAGTACTTC. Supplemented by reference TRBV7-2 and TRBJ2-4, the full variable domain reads GAGVSQSPSNKVTEKGKDVELRCDPISGHTALYWYRQSLGQGLEFLIYFQGNSAPDKSGLPSDRFSAERTGGSVSTLTIQRTQQEDSAVYLCASSLVAGVDIQYFGAGTRLSVL.